This T cell receptor beta chain originates from a study of response to subunit inactivated influenza vaccine. Germline V lookup: CDR1 SGHRS, CDR2 YFSETQ. The CDR3 sequence is 13 residues long. The V and J ends lost 0 bases and 8 bases respectively, with 11 bases between them. The sample holds many counts of this clonotype. TCRdb itself ran the RT-PCR reads through MiXCR, one entry per CDR3 protein. In the table there are about 540,000 distinct CDR3 sequences, 20% to 25% of which are singletons. The same specimen was also included in a second study, on T cells expressing NK-cell markers. That source adds: The authors made TCR beta cDNA libraries by 5'RACE template switching. This switching added a universal primer site and UMIs.

The input for sequencing was CD4+ T cells sorted from PBMCs, taken 11 to 12 days after vaccination. The chain couples TRBV5-1 to TRBJ1-2, with D possibly matching TRBD1 (5 bases). This sequence was found in a man in his fifties or sixties who received an inactivated influenza vaccine. CDR3 residues: CASSLGQGKGYTF. Written as DNA, the CDR3 is TGCGCCAGCAGCTTGGGGCAGGGTAAAGGCTACACCTTC.